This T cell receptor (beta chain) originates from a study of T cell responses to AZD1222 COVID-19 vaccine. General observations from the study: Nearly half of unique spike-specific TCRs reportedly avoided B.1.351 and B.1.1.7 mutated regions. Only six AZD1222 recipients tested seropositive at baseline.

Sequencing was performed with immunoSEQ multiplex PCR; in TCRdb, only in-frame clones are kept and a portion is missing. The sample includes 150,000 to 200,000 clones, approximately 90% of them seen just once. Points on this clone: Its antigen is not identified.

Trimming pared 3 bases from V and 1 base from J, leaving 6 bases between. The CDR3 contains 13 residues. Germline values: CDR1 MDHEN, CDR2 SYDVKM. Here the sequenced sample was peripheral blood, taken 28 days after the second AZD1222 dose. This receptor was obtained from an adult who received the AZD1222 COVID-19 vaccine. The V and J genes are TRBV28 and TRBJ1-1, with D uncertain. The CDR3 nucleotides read TGTGCCAGCAGTTTGGTCCCGAACACTGAAGCTTTCTTT. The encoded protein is CASSLVPNTEAFF.